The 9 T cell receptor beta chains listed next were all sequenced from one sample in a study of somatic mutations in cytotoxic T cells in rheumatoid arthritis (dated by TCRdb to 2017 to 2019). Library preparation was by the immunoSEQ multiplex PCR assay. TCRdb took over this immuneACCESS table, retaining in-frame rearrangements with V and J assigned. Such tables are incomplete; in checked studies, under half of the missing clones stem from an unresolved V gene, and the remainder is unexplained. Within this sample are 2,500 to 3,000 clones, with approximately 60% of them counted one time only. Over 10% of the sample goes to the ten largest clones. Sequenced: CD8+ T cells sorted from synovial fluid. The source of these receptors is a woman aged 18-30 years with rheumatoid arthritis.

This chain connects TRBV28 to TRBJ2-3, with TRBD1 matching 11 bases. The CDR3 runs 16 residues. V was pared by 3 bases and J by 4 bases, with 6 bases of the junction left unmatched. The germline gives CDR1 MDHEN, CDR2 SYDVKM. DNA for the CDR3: TGTGCCAGCAGTTTTAAGGACAGGGGGCAGGCAGATACGCAGTATTTT. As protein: CASSFKDRGQADTQYF.

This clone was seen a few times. CDR3 protein: CASSVGQGYEQYF. The CDR3 region has the DNA TGTGCCAGCAGCGTAGGACAGGGCTACGAGCAGTACTTC. This chain connects TRBV7-9 to TRBJ2-7; TRBD1 matches at 8 bases. The junction had 3 bases not matched to a gene; V was cut back by 5 bases and J by 3 bases. The CDR3 covers 13 residues. The germline V gene encodes CDR1 SEHNR and CDR2 FQNEAQ (reference sequence).

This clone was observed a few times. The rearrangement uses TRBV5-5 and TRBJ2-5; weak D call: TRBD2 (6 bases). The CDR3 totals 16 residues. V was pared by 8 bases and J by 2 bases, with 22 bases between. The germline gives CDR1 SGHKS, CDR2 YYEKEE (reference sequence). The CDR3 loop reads CASLIIGGIDQETQYF. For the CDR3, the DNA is TGTGCCAGTCTTATTATTGGCGGGATTGATCAAGAGACCCAGTACTTC.

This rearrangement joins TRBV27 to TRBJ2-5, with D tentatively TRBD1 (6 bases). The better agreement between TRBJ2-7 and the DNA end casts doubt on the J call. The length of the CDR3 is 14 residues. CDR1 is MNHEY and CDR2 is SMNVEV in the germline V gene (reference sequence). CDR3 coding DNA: TGTGCCAGCAGTCAAATCCCCCAGGGGTACGAGCAGTACTTC. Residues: CASSQIPQGYEQYF.

CDR3 in DNA: TGTGCCAGTAGTAGGGCAGTGACCTACGAGCAGTACTTC. Its translation: CASSRAVTYEQYF. The V gene is TRBV19, the J gene TRBJ2-7; D is uncertain. The CDR3 sequence is 13 residues long. The V end was cut by 4 bases, the J end by 2 bases, with 9 bases between. CDR1 is LNHDA, CDR2 SQIVND, per germline (reference sequence).

The CDR3 bases are TGTGCCAGCAGCGTAGGAACTAGCCCAGAGACCCAGTACTTC. It codes for CASSVGTSPETQYF. The rearrangement links TRBV9 to TRBJ2-5; D is possibly TRBD2 (6 bases). This CDR3 spans 14 amino acids. The V end lost 0 bases, the J end lost 4 bases, and 10 bases lay between the germline ends. The germline V gene encodes CDR1 SGDLS and CDR2 YYNGEE.

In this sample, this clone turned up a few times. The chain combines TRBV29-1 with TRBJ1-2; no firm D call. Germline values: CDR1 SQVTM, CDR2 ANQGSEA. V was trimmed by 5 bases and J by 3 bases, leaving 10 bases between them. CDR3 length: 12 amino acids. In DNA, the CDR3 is TGCAGCGTTTCCGACGGGGACTATGGCTACACCTTC. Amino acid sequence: CSVSDGDYGYTF.

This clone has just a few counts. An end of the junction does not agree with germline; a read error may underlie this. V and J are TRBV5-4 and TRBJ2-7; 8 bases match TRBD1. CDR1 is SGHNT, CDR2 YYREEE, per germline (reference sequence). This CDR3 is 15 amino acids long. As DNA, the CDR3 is TGCGCCAGCAGCCAAGACATAACAGGGGGGTACGAGCAGTACTTC. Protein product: CASSQDITGGYEQYF.

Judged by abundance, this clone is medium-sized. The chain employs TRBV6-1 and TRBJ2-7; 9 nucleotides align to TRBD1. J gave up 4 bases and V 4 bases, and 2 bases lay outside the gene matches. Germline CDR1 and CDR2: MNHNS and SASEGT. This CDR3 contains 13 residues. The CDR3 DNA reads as TGTGCCAGCAGTGCCGGGACAGGGTACGAGCAGTACTTC. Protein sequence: CASSAGTGYEQYF.